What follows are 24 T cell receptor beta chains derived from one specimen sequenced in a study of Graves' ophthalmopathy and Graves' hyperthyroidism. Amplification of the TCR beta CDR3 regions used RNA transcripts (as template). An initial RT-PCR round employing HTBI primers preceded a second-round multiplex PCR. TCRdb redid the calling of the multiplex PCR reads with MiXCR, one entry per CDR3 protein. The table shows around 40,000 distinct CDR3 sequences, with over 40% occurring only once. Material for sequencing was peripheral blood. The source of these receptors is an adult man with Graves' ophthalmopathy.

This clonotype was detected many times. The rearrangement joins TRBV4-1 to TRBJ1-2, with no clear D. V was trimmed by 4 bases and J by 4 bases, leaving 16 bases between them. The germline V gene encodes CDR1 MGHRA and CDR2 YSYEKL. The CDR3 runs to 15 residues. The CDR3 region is CASSLGGRGGYGYTF. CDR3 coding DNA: TGCGCCAGCAGCCTGGGAGGGCGAGGAGGCTATGGCTACACCTTC.

CDR3 loop: CASSLSSGNTIYF. CDR3 DNA sequence: TGTGCCAGCAGCTTGTCTTCGGGGAACACCATATATTTT. V is TRBV7-9 and J is TRBJ1-3; D gene unclear. The V end lost 3 bases, the J end lost 7 bases, and 10 bases lay between the germline ends. Germline lookup yields CDR1 SEHNR and CDR2 FQNEAQ (reference sequence). The CDR3 is 13 amino acids.

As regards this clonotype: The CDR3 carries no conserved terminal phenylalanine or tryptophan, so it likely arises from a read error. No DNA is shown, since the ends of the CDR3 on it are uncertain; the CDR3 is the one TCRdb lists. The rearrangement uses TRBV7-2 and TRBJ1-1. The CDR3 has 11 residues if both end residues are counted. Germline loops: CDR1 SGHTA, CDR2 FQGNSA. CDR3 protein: CASSDRVEGSY.

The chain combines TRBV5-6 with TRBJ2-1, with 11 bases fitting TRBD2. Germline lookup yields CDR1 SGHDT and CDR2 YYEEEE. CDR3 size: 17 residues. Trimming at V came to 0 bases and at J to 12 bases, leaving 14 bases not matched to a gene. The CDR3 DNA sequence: TGTGCCAGCAGCTTGGCCTTTAGCGGGGGGGGCACAGATACGCAGTTCTTC. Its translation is CASSLAFSGGGTDTQFF.

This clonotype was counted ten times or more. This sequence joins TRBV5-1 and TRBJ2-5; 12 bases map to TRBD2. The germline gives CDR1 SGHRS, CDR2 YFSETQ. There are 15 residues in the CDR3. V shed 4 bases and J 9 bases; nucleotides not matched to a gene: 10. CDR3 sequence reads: CASSGGLAGHWAQYF. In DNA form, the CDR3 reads TGCGCCAGCAGCGGCGGACTAGCGGGACACTGGGCCCAGTACTTC. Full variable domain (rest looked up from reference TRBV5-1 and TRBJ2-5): KAGVTQTPRYLIKTRGQQVTLSCSPISGHRSVSWYQQTPGQGLQFLFEYFSETQRNKGNFPGRFSGRQFSNSRSEMNVSTLELGDSALYLCASSGGLAGHWAQYFGPGTRLLVL.

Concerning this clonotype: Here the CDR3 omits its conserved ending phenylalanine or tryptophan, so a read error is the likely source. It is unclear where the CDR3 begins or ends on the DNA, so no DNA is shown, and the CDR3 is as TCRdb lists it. The CDR3 here is CASSRPGVSTEVFS. The V call is TRBV5-4, the J call TRBJ1-1; the D call of TRBD1 is as the table states it, not checked on the DNA. The CDR3 has 14 amino acids, counting both end residues. Germline V CDR1 and CDR2: SGHNT, YYREEE (reference sequence).

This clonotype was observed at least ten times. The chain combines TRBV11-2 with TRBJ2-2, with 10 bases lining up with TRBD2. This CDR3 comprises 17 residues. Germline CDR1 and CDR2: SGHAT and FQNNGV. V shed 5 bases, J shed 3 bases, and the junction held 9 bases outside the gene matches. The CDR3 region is CASSPQRTSGHTGELFF. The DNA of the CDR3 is TGTGCCAGCAGCCCCCAAAGGACTAGCGGTCACACCGGGGAGCTGTTTTTT. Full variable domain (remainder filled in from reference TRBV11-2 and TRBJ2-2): EAGVAQSPRYKIIEKRQSVAFWCNPISGHATLYWYQQILGQGPKLLIQFQNNGVVDDSQLPKDRFSAERLKGVDSTLKIQPAKLEDSAVYLCASSPQRTSGHTGELFFGEGSRLTVL.

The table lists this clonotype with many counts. This CDR3 reads CASSLVRENIQYF. Written as DNA, the CDR3 is TGTGCCAGCAGCTTGGTTCGCGAAAACATTCAGTACTTC. This rearrangement joins TRBV5-6 to TRBJ2-4; D is uncertain. The CDR3 contains 13 residues. Between the trimmed V and J ends, which lost 0 bases and 5 bases, there was a span of 6 bases. Germline CDR1 and CDR2: SGHDT and YYEEEE.

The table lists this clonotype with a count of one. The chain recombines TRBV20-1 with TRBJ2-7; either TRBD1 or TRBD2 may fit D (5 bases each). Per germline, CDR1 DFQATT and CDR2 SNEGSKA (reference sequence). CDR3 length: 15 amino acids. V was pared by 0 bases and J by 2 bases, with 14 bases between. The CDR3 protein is CSARDPTRDAYEQYF. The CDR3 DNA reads TGCAGTGCTAGAGATCCGACACGGGACGCCTACGAGCAGTACTTC.

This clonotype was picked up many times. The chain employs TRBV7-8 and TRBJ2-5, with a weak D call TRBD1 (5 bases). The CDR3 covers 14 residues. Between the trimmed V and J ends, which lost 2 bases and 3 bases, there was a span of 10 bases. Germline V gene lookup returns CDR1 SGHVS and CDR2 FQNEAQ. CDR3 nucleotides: TGTGCCAGCAGCTTATCGATCAGGGAAGAGACCCAGTACTTC. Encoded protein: CASSLSIREETQYF.

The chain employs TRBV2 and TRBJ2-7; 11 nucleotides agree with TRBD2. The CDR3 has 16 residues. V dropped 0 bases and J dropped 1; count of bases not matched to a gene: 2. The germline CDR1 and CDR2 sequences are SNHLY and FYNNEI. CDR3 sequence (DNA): TGTGCCAGCAGTGAAGCCCTAGCGGGAGGATCCTACGAGCAGTACTTC. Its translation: CASSEALAGGSYEQYF. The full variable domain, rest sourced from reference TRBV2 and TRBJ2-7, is EPEVTQTPSHQVTQMGQEVILRCVPISNHLYFYWYRQILGQKVEFLVSFYNNEISEKSEIFDDQFSVERPDGSNFTLKIRSTKLEDSAMYFCASSEALAGGSYEQYFGPGTRLTVT.

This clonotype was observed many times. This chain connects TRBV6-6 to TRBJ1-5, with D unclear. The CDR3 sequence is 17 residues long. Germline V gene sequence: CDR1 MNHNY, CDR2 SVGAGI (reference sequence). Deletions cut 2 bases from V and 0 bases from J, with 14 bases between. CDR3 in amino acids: CASSYTRAGDSNQPQHF. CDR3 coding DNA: TGTGCCAGCAGTTACACCAGAGCTGGAGATAGCAATCAGCCCCAGCATTTT.

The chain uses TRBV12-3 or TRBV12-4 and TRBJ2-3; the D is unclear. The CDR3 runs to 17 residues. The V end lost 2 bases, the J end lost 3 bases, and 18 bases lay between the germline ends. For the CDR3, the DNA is TGTGCCAGCAGTTTATTTTTCGGCAGGCCGGAAACAGATACGCAGTATTTT. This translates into CASSLFFGRPETDTQYF.

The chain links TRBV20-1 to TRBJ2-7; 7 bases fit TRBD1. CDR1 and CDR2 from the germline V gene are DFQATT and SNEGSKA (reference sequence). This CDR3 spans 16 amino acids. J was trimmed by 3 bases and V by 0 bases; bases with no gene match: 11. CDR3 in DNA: TGCAGTGCTAGAGATCGACGGGACAGAGTTCGCTACGAGCAGTACTTC. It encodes CSARDRRDRVRYEQYF.

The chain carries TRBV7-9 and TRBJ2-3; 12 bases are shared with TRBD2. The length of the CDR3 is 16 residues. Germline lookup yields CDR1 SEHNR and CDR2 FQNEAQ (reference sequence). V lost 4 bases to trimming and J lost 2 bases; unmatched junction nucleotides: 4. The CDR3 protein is CASSSTSGGITDTQYF. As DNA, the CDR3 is TGTGCCAGCAGCTCTACTAGCGGGGGGATCACAGATACGCAGTATTTT.

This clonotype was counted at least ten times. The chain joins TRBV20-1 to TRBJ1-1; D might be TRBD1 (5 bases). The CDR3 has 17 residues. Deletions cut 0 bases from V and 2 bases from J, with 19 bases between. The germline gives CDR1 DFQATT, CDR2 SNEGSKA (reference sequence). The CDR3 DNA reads TGCAGTGCTAGAGACCTTAAATCGGGACCCCGCAACACTGAAGCTTTCTTT. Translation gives CSARDLKSGPRNTEAFF.

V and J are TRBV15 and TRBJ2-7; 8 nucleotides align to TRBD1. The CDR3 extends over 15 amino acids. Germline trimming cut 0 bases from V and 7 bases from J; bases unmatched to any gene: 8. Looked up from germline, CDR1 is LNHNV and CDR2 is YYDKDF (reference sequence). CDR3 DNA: TGTGCCACCAGCAGAGATCGCACAGGGGGGAATGAGCAGTACGTC. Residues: CATSRDRTGGNEQYV.

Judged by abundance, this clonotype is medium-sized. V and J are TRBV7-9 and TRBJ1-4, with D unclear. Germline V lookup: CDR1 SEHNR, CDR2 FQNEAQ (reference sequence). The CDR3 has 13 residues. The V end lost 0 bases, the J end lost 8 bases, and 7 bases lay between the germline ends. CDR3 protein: CASSLASTEKLFF. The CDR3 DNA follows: TGTGCCAGCAGCTTAGCGTCGACAGAAAAACTGTTTTTT.

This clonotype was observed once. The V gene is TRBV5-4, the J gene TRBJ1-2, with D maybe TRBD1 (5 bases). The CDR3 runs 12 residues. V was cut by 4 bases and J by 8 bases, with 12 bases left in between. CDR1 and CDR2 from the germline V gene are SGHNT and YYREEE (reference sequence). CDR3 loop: CASSAGTSGYTF. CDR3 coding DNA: TGTGCCAGCAGCGCCGGGACTAGCGGCTACACCTTC.

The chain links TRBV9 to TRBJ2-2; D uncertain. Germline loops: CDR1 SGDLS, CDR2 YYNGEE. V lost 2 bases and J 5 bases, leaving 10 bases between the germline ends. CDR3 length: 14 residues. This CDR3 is CASSVTDGTGELFF. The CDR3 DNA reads TGTGCCAGCAGCGTGACCGACGGTACCGGGGAGCTGTTTTTT.

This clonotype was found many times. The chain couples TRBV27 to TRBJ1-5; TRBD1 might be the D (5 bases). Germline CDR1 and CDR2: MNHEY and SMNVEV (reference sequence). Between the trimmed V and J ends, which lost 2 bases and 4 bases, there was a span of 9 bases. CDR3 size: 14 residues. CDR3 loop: CASSLRQRNQPQHF. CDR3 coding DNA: TGTGCCAGCAGTTTACGACAGAGAAATCAGCCCCAGCATTTT.

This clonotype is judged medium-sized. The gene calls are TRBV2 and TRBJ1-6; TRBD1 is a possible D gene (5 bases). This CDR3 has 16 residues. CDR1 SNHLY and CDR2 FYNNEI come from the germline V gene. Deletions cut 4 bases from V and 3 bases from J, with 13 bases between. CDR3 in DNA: TGTGCCAGCAGTGTCTTGCCAGGGTTCTATAATTCACCCCTCCACTTT. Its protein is CASSVLPGFYNSPLHF.

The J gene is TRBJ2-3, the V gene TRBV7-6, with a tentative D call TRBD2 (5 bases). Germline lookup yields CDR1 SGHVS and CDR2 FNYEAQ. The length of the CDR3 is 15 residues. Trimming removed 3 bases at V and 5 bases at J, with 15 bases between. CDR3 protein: CASSFLGITQDTQYF. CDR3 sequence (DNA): TGTGCCAGCAGCTTTCTCGGGATCACACAAGATACGCAGTATTTT.

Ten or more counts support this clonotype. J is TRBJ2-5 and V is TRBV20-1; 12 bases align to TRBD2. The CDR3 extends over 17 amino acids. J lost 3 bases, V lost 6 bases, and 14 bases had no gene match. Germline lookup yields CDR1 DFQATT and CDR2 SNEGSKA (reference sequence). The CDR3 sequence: CSADQSKTSGSEETQYF. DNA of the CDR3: TGCAGTGCCGACCAATCTAAGACTAGCGGGAGTGAAGAGACCCAGTACTTC.